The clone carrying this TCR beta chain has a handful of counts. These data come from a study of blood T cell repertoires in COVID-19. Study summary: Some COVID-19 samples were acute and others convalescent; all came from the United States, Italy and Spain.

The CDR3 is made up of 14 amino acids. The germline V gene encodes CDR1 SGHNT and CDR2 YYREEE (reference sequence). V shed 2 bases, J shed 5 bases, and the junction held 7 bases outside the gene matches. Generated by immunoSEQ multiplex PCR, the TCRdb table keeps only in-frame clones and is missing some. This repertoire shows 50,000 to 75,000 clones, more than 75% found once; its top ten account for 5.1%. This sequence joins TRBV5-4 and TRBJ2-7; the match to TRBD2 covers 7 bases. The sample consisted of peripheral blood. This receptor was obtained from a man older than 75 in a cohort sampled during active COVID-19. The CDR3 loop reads CASSFGGGGDEQYF. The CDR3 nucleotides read TGTGCCAGCAGCTTTGGGGGGGGAGGCGACGAGCAGTACTTC.